Each of the 16 T cell receptor beta chains below was sequenced from the same sample in a study of blood T cell repertoires in COVID-19 (TCRdb year 2020). The library came from the immunoSEQ multiplex PCR assay. The clones in this table, taken by TCRdb from immuneACCESS, are in-frame only. Not every clone is retained; where verified, under half of the shortfall comes from an unresolved V gene, and the cause of the rest is unknown. Here the sample has roughly 29,000 clones; 87% occur a single time. Clones ranked in the top ten supply less than 9.5% of the sample. Sequenced input: peripheral blood. The receptors were gathered from a human donor in a cohort sampled during active COVID-19.

CDR3 amino acids: CASSAMPGTGINQPQHF. CDR3 nucleotides: TGTGCCAGCAGTGCGATGCCCGGGACAGGGATTAATCAGCCCCAGCATTTT. The V gene is TRBV2, the J gene TRBJ1-5, with TRBD1 matching over 9 bases. CDR1 and CDR2 from the germline V gene are SNHLY and FYNNEI. V gave up 4 bases and J gave up 4 bases; unmatched junction bases: 11. This CDR3 spans 17 amino acids.

This clone turned up a few times. This rearrangement joins TRBV10-3 to TRBJ2-7; TRBD2 matches at 11 bases. The J segment lost 3 bases and the V segment lost 2 bases, leaving 6 bases of the junction unmatched. This CDR3 spans 16 amino acids. CDR1 ENHRY and CDR2 SYGVKD come from the germline V gene. Here the CDR3 reads CAISEVPSGRLYEQYF. CDR3 nucleotide sequence: TGTGCCATCAGTGAGGTACCTAGCGGGAGGCTCTACGAGCAGTACTTC.

The chain combines TRBV3-1 (or the pseudogene TRBV3-2) with TRBJ2-1; 9 bases agree with TRBD2. V lost 6 bases to trimming and J lost 7 bases; unmatched junction nucleotides: 7. The CDR3 loop spans 14 amino acids. Germline CDR1 LGHDT, CDR2 YNNKEL (reference sequence). CDR3 residues: CASSLAGAGNEQFF. CDR3 DNA: TGTGCCAGCAGTTTAGCGGGGGCGGGAAATGAGCAGTTCTTC.

The chain recombines TRBV6-6 with TRBJ2-2, with 14 nucleotides matching TRBD2. This CDR3 spans 19 amino acids. After removal of 5 bases from V and 3 bases from J, the junction contained 11 bases not matched to a gene. Germline V CDR1 and CDR2: MNHNY, SVGAGI (reference sequence). CDR3 bases: TGTGCCAGCAGTCCCCGACTAGCGGGGGGGTTTGGGGACACCGGGGAGCTGTTTTTT. This gives the protein CASSPRLAGGFGDTGELFF.

The chain has TRBV6-5 and TRBJ1-5; tentatively, D is TRBD1 (6 bases). The CDR3 length is 15 residues. V was trimmed by 6 bases and J by 4 bases, leaving 16 bases between them. Germline V gene lookup returns CDR1 MNHEY and CDR2 SVGAGI. The CDR3 DNA sequence: TGTGCCAGCAGCCCCAGAGGACAGAATAATCAGCCCCAGCATTTT. It is translated as CASSPRGQNNQPQHF.

The chain couples TRBV6-1 to TRBJ1-1; 8 bases agree with TRBD1. The CDR3 extends over 15 amino acids. The trim removed 3 bases at V and 1 base at J, leaving 4 bases unmatched. Looked up from germline, CDR1 is MNHNS and CDR2 is SASEGT. The CDR3 loop is CASSDQGAKNTEAFF. The CDR3 DNA sequence: TGTGCCAGCAGTGACCAGGGGGCTAAGAACACTGAAGCTTTCTTT.

The chain combines TRBV6-5 with TRBJ1-2; D gene unclear. V shed 7 bases and J shed 4 bases, with 10 bases lying between them. Germline CDR1 is MNHEY and CDR2 is SVGAGI. This CDR3 region has 12 residues. The CDR3 spells CASTDGLYGYTF. CDR3 DNA sequence: TGTGCCAGCACAGACGGACTCTATGGCTACACCTTC.

In this sample, this clone turned up once. This chain joins TRBV6-6 and TRBJ2-3; TRBD2 agrees at 8 bases. Trimming removed 5 bases from V and 2 bases from J; junction bases left unmatched: 12. CDR3 length equals 17 residues. From germline, CDR1 is MNHNY and CDR2 SVGAGI (reference sequence). The CDR3 coding sequence is TGTGCCAGCAGTCTACTAGGGCGGGGGGCTCACACAGATACGCAGTATTTT. As protein: CASSLLGRGAHTDTQYF.

The chain combines TRBV10-1 with TRBJ2-3, with D maybe TRBD1 (5 bases). The CDR3 has 13 amino acids. Germline-derived CDR1 and CDR2 are WNHNN and SYGVQD (reference sequence). V lost 6 bases to trimming and J lost 0 bases, with 7 bases between them. DNA of the CDR3: TGCGCCAGCAGGGACACCAGCACAGATACGCAGTATTTT. Its translation is CASRDTSTDTQYF.

This clone was seen more than once but under ten times. The rearrangement joins TRBV10-1 to TRBJ1-2, with D maybe TRBD1 (6 bases). The CDR3 runs 13 residues. Germline V gives CDR1 WNHNN, CDR2 SYGVQD (reference sequence). Trimming removed 6 bases at V and 0 bases at J, with 8 bases between. The CDR3 nucleotides are TGCGCCAGCAGCGGACAGACTAACTATGGCTACACCTTC. Amino acids: CASSGQTNYGYTF.

The CDR3 region is CASRGDYSYNEQFF. Here the CDR3 DNA reads TGCGCCAGCAGGGGCGACTACTCCTACAATGAGCAGTTCTTC. This rearrangement joins TRBV10-2 to TRBJ2-1; D perhaps matches TRBD2 (5 bases). Between the trimmed V and J ends, which lost 6 bases and 0 bases, there was a span of 9 bases. Germline values: CDR1 WSHSY, CDR2 SAAADI. The CDR3 spans 14 residues.

V usage is TRBV6-5 and J usage is TRBJ1-5; D is uncertain. Germline-derived CDR1 and CDR2 are MNHEY and SVGAGI. V was shortened by 8 bases and J by 3 bases, with 8 bases between the two germline ends. The CDR3 has 12 residues. The CDR3 DNA reads as TGTGCCAGCGCAACAAACAATCAGCCCCAGCATTTT. It translates to CASATNNQPQHF.

The chain carries TRBV2 and TRBJ2-2, with TRBD1 as a possible D gene (5 bases). Germline CDR1 and CDR2: SNHLY and FYNNEI. The CDR3 length is 14 residues. Trimming cost V 7 bases and J 4 bases, with 13 bases left between them. The CDR3 sequence is CASTGGHPTGELFF. The CDR3 nucleotides read TGTGCCAGCACCGGCGGACATCCCACCGGGGAGCTGTTTTTT. Full variable domain (rest looked up from reference TRBV2 and TRBJ2-2): EPEVTQTPSHQVTQMGQEVILRCVPISNHLYFYWYRQILGQKVEFLVSFYNNEISEKSEIFDDQFSVERPDGSNFTLKIRSTKLEDSAMYFCASTGGHPTGELFFGEGSRLTVL.

The chain links TRBV6-5 to TRBJ2-7; D is uncertain. V shed 4 bases and J shed 5 bases, with 6 bases lying between them. The CDR3 extends over 11 amino acids. Germline V gene data show CDR1 as MNHEY and CDR2 as SVGAGI. CDR3 sequence (DNA): TGTGCCAGCAGTTCCCCAAACGAGCAGTACTTC. Translating it yields CASSSPNEQYF.

The chain joins TRBV20-1 to TRBJ2-3; D is possibly TRBD2 (6 bases). Germline V gene data show CDR1 as DFQATT and CDR2 as SNEGSKA (reference sequence). The CDR3 has 16 residues. The germline V and J ends were trimmed by 6 bases and 0 bases, with 19 bases remaining between them. CDR3 sequence: CSASDGGTTSTDTQYF. For the CDR3, the DNA is TGCAGTGCCAGTGACGGGGGAACGACTAGCACAGATACGCAGTATTTT.

J is TRBJ2-5 and V is TRBV6-5, with 9 positions matching TRBD1. This CDR3 is built from 14 residues. From germline, CDR1 is MNHEY and CDR2 SVGAGI. V lost 10 bases and J lost 5; bases outside the gene matches: 11. Here the CDR3 DNA reads TGTGCCACCACTACCACAGGGGGCTCGGAGACCCAGTACTTC. This encodes CATTTTGGSETQYF.